The 22 T cell receptor beta chains below were found in one sample sequenced in a study of blood T cell repertoires in COVID-19. Generated by immunoSEQ multiplex PCR, the TCRdb table keeps only in-frame clones and is missing some. The sample lists tens of thousands of clones, more than 85% occurring once. The sample comprised peripheral blood. The receptors here all came from a man between 70 and 80 years old with active or convalescent COVID-19.

The chain recombines TRBV5-1 with TRBJ1-3; possibly TRBD1 for D (6 bases). Germline V lookup: CDR1 SGHRS, CDR2 YFSETQ. This CDR3 is built from 13 residues. The ends were cut back, 3 bases at V and 3 bases at J, with 7 bases in the middle. DNA for the CDR3: TGCGCCAGCAGCTCGACAGGTGGAAACACCATATATTTT. Protein product: CASSSTGGNTIYF.

Written as DNA, the CDR3 is TGTGCCAGCAGTTACTCGCAGGGGACGGGCACTGAAGCTTTCTTT. It specifies CASSYSQGTGTEAFF. The chain is built from TRBV6-5 and TRBJ1-1, with D possibly matching TRBD1 (6 bases). The germline V gene has CDR1 MNHEY and CDR2 SVGAGI. This CDR3 contains 15 residues. Trimming removed 0 bases at V and 4 bases at J, with 12 bases between.

V and J are TRBV19 and TRBJ1-5, with 8 positions matching TRBD1. Per the germline V gene, CDR1 is LNHDA and CDR2 is SQIVND (reference sequence). V was clipped by 5 bases and J by 4 bases; unmatched bases: 7. The CDR3 runs 15 residues. The CDR3 region has the DNA TGTGCCAGTAGTGAGGGACAGGCGCCGAATCAGCCCCAGCATTTT. Amino acids: CASSEGQAPNQPQHF. The variable domain in full, completed from reference TRBV19 and TRBJ1-5, reads DGGITQSPKYLFRKEGQNVTLSCEQNLNHDAMYWYRQDPGQGLRLIYYSQIVNDFQKGDIAEGYSVSREKKESFPLTVTSAQKNPTAFYLCASSEGQAPNQPQHFGDGTRLSIL.

The chain joins TRBV5-4 to TRBJ2-7, with a weak D call TRBD1 (5 bases). V was cut by 4 bases and J by 6 bases, with 17 bases left in between. The CDR3 covers 14 residues. Germline V gives CDR1 SGHNT, CDR2 YYREEE (reference sequence). The CDR3 DNA sequence: TGTGCCAGCAGCCAGGGTCTTGGTTATGGCGAGCAGTACTTC. This gives the protein CASSQGLGYGEQYF.

The rearrangement links TRBV7-9 to TRBJ1-2, with 12 nucleotides matching TRBD1. The CDR3 covers 16 residues. The V segment lost 8 bases and the J segment 6 bases; nucleotides outside the gene matches: 13. Germline-derived CDR1 and CDR2 are SEHNR and FQNEAQ (reference sequence). CDR3 residues: CASPGTPGQGANGYTF. CDR3 nucleotide sequence: TGTGCCAGCCCAGGGACTCCGGGACAGGGGGCTAATGGCTACACCTTC.

The chain has TRBV28 and TRBJ2-3; tentatively, D is TRBD2 (6 bases). Per the germline V gene, CDR1 is MDHEN and CDR2 is SYDVKM. The CDR3 contains 15 residues. V lost 5 bases and J lost 3, with 15 bases in between. CDR3 in amino acids: CASSPRGRGTDTQYF. CDR3 DNA sequence: TGTGCCAGCAGTCCCCGGGGACGGGGGACAGATACGCAGTATTTT.

A few counts support this clone. V gene TRBV4-1 combines with J gene TRBJ1-5, with 10 positions matching TRBD1. The CDR3 runs 15 residues. Germline trimming cut 2 bases from V and 4 bases from J; bases unmatched to any gene: 2. CDR1 and CDR2 from the germline V gene are MGHRA and YSYEKL. DNA of the CDR3: TGCGCCAGCAGCCAACGGGACAGGGGTAATCAGCCCCAGCATTTT. This encodes CASSQRDRGNQPQHF.

The chain recombines TRBV6-5 with TRBJ2-7, with 7 bases that match TRBD1. Trimming took 3 bases from V and 4 from J; bases not matched to a gene: 6. Per germline, CDR1 MNHEY and CDR2 SVGAGI. This CDR3 has 14 residues. CDR3 DNA sequence: TGTGCCAGCAGTTATAGGACAGGCGGTTACGAGCAGTACTTC. Amino acids: CASSYRTGGYEQYF.

The rearrangement joins TRBV24-1 to TRBJ1-1, with TRBD1 matching 8 bases. This CDR3 contains 13 residues. The ends lost 9 bases at V and 8 bases at J; junction bases unmatched: 10. CDR1 is KGHDR, CDR2 SFDVKD, per germline. CDR3 sequence (DNA): TGTGCCACCGGGACAGGCCTCGGTGGGGAAGCTTTCTTT. Its translation: CATGTGLGGEAFF.

The chain links TRBV10-3 to TRBJ1-4; D is undetermined. This CDR3 region has 12 residues. Trimming left V 2 bases short and J 8 bases short, with 6 bases between. Germline CDR1 and CDR2: ENHRY and SYGVKD. The CDR3 loop reads CAISEAREKLFF. CDR3 coding DNA: TGTGCCATCAGTGAGGCCAGAGAAAAACTGTTTTTT.

The chain joins TRBV5-4 to TRBJ1-2; D possibly corresponds to TRBD1 (6 bases). The germline V and J ends were trimmed by 4 bases and 8 bases, with 18 bases remaining between them. This CDR3 region has 14 residues. Germline lookup yields CDR1 SGHNT and CDR2 YYREEE (reference sequence). The chain's CDR3 is CASSPRDTVYGYTF. The CDR3 DNA follows: TGTGCCAGCAGCCCCCGGGACACTGTCTACGGCTACACCTTC.

This chain joins TRBV6-6 and TRBJ2-7, with 12 bases that match TRBD2. Germline trimming cut 6 bases from V and 3 bases from J; bases unmatched to any gene: 3. The CDR3 spans 14 residues. Per the germline V gene, CDR1 is MNHNY and CDR2 is SVGAGI (reference sequence). The CDR3, as DNA: TGTGCCAGCAGGTCGACTAGCGGGAGCTACGAGCAGTACTTC. It is translated as CASRSTSGSYEQYF.

This clone has more than one count but fewer than ten. The V and J genes are TRBV18 and TRBJ2-7, with 12 bases lining up with TRBD2. V lost 5 bases and J lost 4; bases outside the gene matches: 9. This CDR3 is 16 amino acids long. Germline assignment: CDR1 KGHSH and CDR2 LQKENI. CDR3 in DNA: TGTGCCAGCTCAACGAATCCGACTAGCGGGAGATACGAGCAGTACTTC. It specifies CASSTNPTSGRYEQYF.

The V and J genes are TRBV28 and TRBJ1-2; 7 bases are a match to TRBD1. Losses at the gene ends were 3 bases for V and 2 bases for J; bases not matched to a gene: 9. Germline V gene data show CDR1 as MDHEN and CDR2 as SYDVKM. This CDR3 contains 16 residues. CDR3 protein: CASSFSTGAYNYGYTF. CDR3 sequence (DNA): TGTGCCAGCAGTTTCTCCACAGGGGCCTACAACTATGGCTACACCTTC.

The chain carries TRBV29-1 and TRBJ1-1, with TRBD1 as a possible D gene (6 bases). The CDR3 runs 13 residues. V lost 3 bases to trimming and J lost 3 bases, with 11 bases between them. Looked up from germline, CDR1 is SQVTM and CDR2 is ANQGSEA. The CDR3 coding sequence is TGCAGCGTTGAGCAGGGGACCCACACTGAAGCTTTCTTT. It translates to CSVEQGTHTEAFF. The full variable domain, with the rest looked up from reference TRBV29-1 and TRBJ1-1, is SAVISQKPSRDICQRGTSLTIQCQVDSQVTMMFWYRQQPGQSLTLIATANQGSEATYESGFVIDKFPISRPNLTFSTLTVSNMSPEDSSIYLCSVEQGTHTEAFFGQGTRLTVV.

V usage is TRBV3-1 (or the pseudogene TRBV3-2) and J usage is TRBJ2-1; TRBD2 matches 14 bases. V dropped 4 bases and J dropped 6; count of bases not matched to a gene: 5. Per the germline V gene, CDR1 is LGHDT and CDR2 is YNNKEL (reference sequence). This CDR3 is 16 amino acids long. The CDR3 DNA follows: TGTGCCAGCAGCCCCTCGGGACTAGCGGGAGTCAATGAGCAGTTCTTC. Encoded protein: CASSPSGLAGVNEQFF.

This clone has more than one count but fewer than ten. This sequence joins TRBV18 and TRBJ1-5, with D unclear. The CDR3 sequence is 15 residues long. Germline CDR1 reads KGHSH; CDR2 reads LQKENI. V lost 3 bases to trimming and J lost 0 bases, with 9 bases between them. For the CDR3, the DNA is TGTGCCAGCTCACCGCTGCCAGATAGCAATCAGCCCCAGCATTTT. It specifies CASSPLPDSNQPQHF. Using reference TRBV18 and TRBJ1-5 for the parts outside the CDR3, the full variable domain is NAGVMQNPRHLVRRRGQEARLRCSPMKGHSHVYWYRQLPEEGLKFMVYLQKENIIDESGMPKERFSAEFPKEGPSILRIQQVVRGDSAAYFCASSPLPDSNQPQHFGDGTRLSIL.

The chain has TRBV5-1 and TRBJ2-2; 8 bases fit TRBD1. Germline CDR1 SGHRS, CDR2 YFSETQ. The V and J ends lost 1 base and 1 base, in that order; junction bases with no gene match: 3. This CDR3 has 16 amino acids. CDR3 protein: CASSLLTGENTGELFF. CDR3 in DNA: TGCGCCAGCAGCTTGTTGACAGGGGAGAACACCGGGGAGCTGTTTTTT.

This chain uses TRBV5-6 with TRBJ2-3; 8 positions match TRBD2. The CDR3 has 12 amino acids. Germline V gene sequence: CDR1 SGHDT, CDR2 YYEEEE. J gave up 14 bases and V 4 bases, and 9 bases lay outside the gene matches. The CDR3 loop reads CASSRGLDSPYF. The CDR3 coding sequence is TGTGCCAGCAGCCGGGGACTAGATTCGCCGTATTTT. The full variable domain, rest sourced from reference TRBV5-6 and TRBJ2-3, is DAGVTQSPTHLIKTRGQQVTLRCSPKSGHDTVSWYQQALGQGPQFIFQYYEEEERQRGNFPDRFSGHQFPNYSSELNVNALLLGDSALYLCASSRGLDSPYFGPGTRLTVL.

The chain employs TRBV18 and TRBJ1-2; D may be TRBD1 (6 bases). The CDR3 is 14 amino acids. Germline loops: CDR1 KGHSH, CDR2 LQKENI. V lost 6 bases and J 0 bases, leaving 11 bases between the germline ends. The DNA of the CDR3 is TGTGCCAGCTCGGGGGACATTTCTAACTATGGCTACACCTTC. This sequence encodes CASSGDISNYGYTF.

The chain uses TRBV21-1 and TRBJ2-7; the table gives TRBD1 as D, unverified against the DNA. TRBV21-1 is deemed a pseudogene. The CDR3 runs to 21 residues. CDR3 region: CASSSQNKMPGQGAMIHEQYF. CDR3 coding DNA: TGTGCCAGCAGCTCCCAAAATAAAATGCCGGGACAGGGGGCGATGATCCACGAGCAGTACTTC.

V is TRBV28 and J is TRBJ1-2, with TRBD1 matching over 11 bases. The CDR3 runs to 17 residues. Germline V gene data show CDR1 as MDHEN and CDR2 as SYDVKM. V lost 5 bases and J lost 0; bases outside the gene matches: 8. This chain's CDR3 is CASSGTGGRKTNYGYTF. CDR3 sequence (DNA): TGTGCCAGCAGTGGGACAGGGGGTCGGAAGACTAACTATGGCTACACCTTC.